A single sample is the source of the 29 T cell receptor beta chains below, sequenced in a study of cytomegalovirus exposure and HLA in healthy donors. Sequencing used immunoSEQ multiplex PCR; TCRdb keeps in-frame clones, though not all of them. The sample contains 130,000 to 150,000 clones, about 87% of which appear only once. The material sequenced was PBMCs. The receptors were gathered from a young woman in good health and CMV-seropositive.

This sequence joins TRBV4-2 and TRBJ1-5; TRBD1 matches 7 bases. Trimming took 1 base from V and 1 from J; bases not matched to a gene: 1. The CDR3 extends over 15 amino acids. Germline loops: CDR1 LGHNA, CDR2 YNFKEQ. The DNA for the CDR3 is TGTGCCAGCAGCCAAGCACAGGGGAGCAATCAGCCCCAGCATTTT. Translation: CASSQAQGSNQPQHF.

The V gene is TRBV25-1, the J gene TRBJ2-3; TRBD2 is a possible D gene (5 bases). CDR1 is MGHDK and CDR2 is SYGVNS in the germline V gene. There are 14 residues in the CDR3. V lost 5 bases to trimming and J lost 2 bases, with 11 bases between them. The CDR3 DNA follows: TGTGCCAGCAGTCAGGCGGGTAACACAGATACGCAGTATTTT. This gives the protein CASSQAGNTDTQYF. Drawing the rest from reference TRBV25-1 and TRBJ2-3, the complete variable domain is EADIYQTPRYLVIGTGKKITLECSQTMGHDKMYWYQQDPGMELHLIHYSYGVNSTEKGDLSSESTVSRIRTEHFPLTLESARPSHTSQYLCASSQAGNTDTQYFGPGTRLTVL.

This clone came up once. This chain uses TRBV6-6 with TRBJ2-4, with 10 nucleotides matching TRBD1. This CDR3 comprises 15 residues. Losses at the gene ends were 1 base for V and 6 bases for J; bases not matched to a gene: 3. Germline lookup yields CDR1 MNHNY and CDR2 SVGAGI (reference sequence). The CDR3 bases are TGTGCCAGCAGTTACTACGGACAGGGGGGAAACATTCAGTACTTC. Translation: CASSYYGQGGNIQYF.

The chain has TRBV4-1 and TRBJ2-7; 10 nucleotides align to TRBD2. CDR1 is MGHRA and CDR2 is YSYEKL in the germline V gene. There are 15 residues in the CDR3. V shed 3 bases and J 4 bases; nucleotides not matched to a gene: 6. This CDR3 is CASSHPAGGRYEQYF. The CDR3 DNA is TGCGCCAGCAGCCATCCAGCGGGGGGGCGATACGAGCAGTACTTC.

This rearrangement joins TRBV18 to TRBJ2-7, with TRBD1 as a possible D gene (6 bases). Trimming pared 4 bases from V and 3 bases from J, leaving 16 bases between. Germline CDR1 reads KGHSH; CDR2 reads LQKENI. The CDR3 has 15 amino acids. CDR3 DNA sequence: TGTGCCAGCTCACGATCCCCGGGACACGGCTACGAGCAGTACTTC. This sequence encodes CASSRSPGHGYEQYF.

The chain uses TRBV5-1 and TRBJ2-1; possibly TRBD2 for D (6 bases). Germline lookup yields CDR1 SGHRS and CDR2 YFSETQ. This CDR3 comprises 16 residues. The ends were cut back, 2 bases at V and 0 bases at J, with 12 bases in the middle. CDR3 in amino acids: CASSLSAGRSYNEQFF. CDR3 DNA sequence: TGCGCCAGCAGCTTATCAGCGGGCCGCTCCTACAATGAGCAGTTCTTC.

The chain combines TRBV28 with TRBJ1-3; a weak D match, TRBD1 (6 bases). CDR3 length: 14 residues. Trimming removed 7 bases at V and 0 bases at J, with 10 bases between. CDR1 and CDR2 from the germline V gene are MDHEN and SYDVKM. The CDR3 sequence: CASTGQSSGNTIYF. CDR3 nucleotide sequence: TGTGCCAGCACCGGACAGAGCTCTGGAAACACCATATATTTT.

The chain is built from TRBV1 and TRBJ2-3; TRBD2 is the table's D call and was not checked against the DNA. TRBV1 is designated a pseudogene. The CDR3 length is 18 residues. The CDR3 nucleotides read TGCACCAGCAGCCAAGATAGGCTAGCGGGGGGACCCACAGATACGCAGTATTTT. Its translation is CTSSQDRLAGGPTDTQYF.

The CDR3 spells CASSLADRGYEQYF. The CDR3 DNA follows: TGCGCCAGCAGCTTGGCTGACAGGGGGTACGAGCAGTACTTC. The rearrangement links TRBV5-1 to TRBJ2-7; 9 positions match TRBD1. CDR1 and CDR2 from the germline V gene are SGHRS and YFSETQ. V shed 0 bases, J shed 4 bases, and the junction held 2 bases outside the gene matches. This CDR3 is 14 amino acids long.

J is TRBJ2-1 and V is TRBV5-6; D not resolved. This CDR3 region has 13 residues. The V gene's germline CDR1 is SGHDT and CDR2 YYEEEE. Trimming stripped 2 bases from V and 8 bases from J, with 11 bases between. The CDR3 sequence: CASSFEVDDEQFF. CDR3 DNA: TGTGCCAGCAGCTTTGAAGTAGATGATGAGCAGTTCTTC.

The chain couples TRBV11-1 to TRBJ2-1; the match to TRBD2 covers 7 bases. This CDR3 region has 17 residues. The germline V gene encodes CDR1 SGHAT and CDR2 FQDESV (reference sequence). Trimming at V came to 1 base and at J to 4 bases, leaving 10 bases not matched to a gene. The CDR3 DNA sequence: TGTGCCAGCAGCTTAGGAAGGGCTAGCGGATTTTACAATGAGCAGTTCTTC. This sequence encodes CASSLGRASGFYNEQFF.

This chain connects TRBV19 to TRBJ1-5, with 7 bases that match TRBD1. V was clipped by 10 bases and J by 3 bases; unmatched bases: 9. The CDR3 spans 14 residues. The germline gives CDR1 LNHDA, CDR2 SQIVND (reference sequence). In DNA form, the CDR3 reads TGTGCCACCAAGGGGACAGTACTCAATCAGCCCCAGCATTTT. Translated, it gives CATKGTVLNQPQHF.

This clone was seen more than once but under ten times. The chain is built from TRBV5-1 and TRBJ1-2; TRBD1 matches 10 bases. Germline V gene sequence: CDR1 SGHRS, CDR2 YFSETQ. The CDR3 consists of 15 residues. Trimming at V came to 9 bases and at J to 2 bases, leaving 10 bases not matched to a gene. The CDR3 here is CATYPGDRGNYGYTF. In DNA form, the CDR3 reads TGCGCCACCTACCCCGGGGACAGGGGAAACTATGGCTACACCTTC.

The rearrangement uses TRBV29-1 and TRBJ2-5; D is perhaps TRBD2 (5 bases). Germline CDR1 is SQVTM and CDR2 is ANQGSEA. V was trimmed by 3 bases and J by 2 bases, leaving 19 bases between them. This CDR3 spans 16 amino acids. This chain's CDR3 is CSVDHWAGRTQETQYF. DNA of the CDR3: TGCAGCGTTGATCATTGGGCTGGAAGGACTCAAGAGACCCAGTACTTC.

This clone was seen just once. This chain connects TRBV27 to TRBJ2-1, with D possibly being TRBD2 (5 bases). This CDR3 is 12 amino acids long. The V and J ends lost 2 bases and 7 bases respectively, with 6 bases between them. Germline-derived CDR1 and CDR2 are MNHEY and SMNVEV (reference sequence). CDR3 DNA: TGTGCCAGCAGTTTAGGCGGGAATGAGCAGTTCTTC. It is translated as CASSLGGNEQFF.

The gene calls are TRBV27 and TRBJ2-5; D perhaps matches TRBD1 (6 bases). Trimming took 6 bases from V and 5 from J, leaving 16 bases between them. Germline V gives CDR1 MNHEY, CDR2 SMNVEV (reference sequence). The CDR3 runs to 14 residues. The CDR3 coding sequence is TGTGCCAGCAGCCTACAGGGACGGAGGGAGACCCAGTACTTC. Translating it yields CASSLQGRRETQYF.

This clone was seen only once. The chain combines TRBV5-4 with TRBJ2-1, with a tentative D call TRBD2 (5 bases). Germline CDR1 and CDR2: SGHNT and YYREEE (reference sequence). Trimming took off 4 bases at V and 5 bases at J, with 22 bases between the two ends. This CDR3 region has 17 residues. The CDR3 nucleotides are TGTGCCAGCAGCGCCCTTGTTCCGGGGATTAGCCACAATGAGCAGTTCTTC. It specifies CASSALVPGISHNEQFF.

CDR3: CASSLVDRLAGGTDTQYF. CDR3 coding DNA: TGTGCCAGCAGCTTGGTGGATCGACTAGCGGGAGGGACAGATACGCAGTATTTT. The chain combines TRBV5-6 with TRBJ2-3; 14 bases are a match to TRBD2. V shed 0 bases and J 3 bases; nucleotides not matched to a gene: 6. Germline V gene data show CDR1 as SGHDT and CDR2 as YYEEEE. This CDR3 is 18 amino acids long.

The V and J genes are TRBV6-1 and TRBJ2-3, with 7 bases fitting TRBD2. Per germline, CDR1 MNHNS and CDR2 SASEGT. The CDR3 length is 16 residues. Germline trimming cut 4 bases from V and 0 bases from J; bases unmatched to any gene: 7. CDR3 sequence: CASSVPGGESTDTQYF. DNA of the CDR3: TGTGCCAGCAGTGTCCCTGGGGGGGAGAGCACAGATACGCAGTATTTT.

This sequence joins TRBV27 and TRBJ2-1, with a possible D match to TRBD2 (6 bases). CDR1 and CDR2 (germline): MNHEY, SMNVEV (reference sequence). The CDR3 runs 15 residues. V was trimmed by 1 base and J by 4 bases, leaving 11 bases between them. The CDR3, as DNA: TGTGCCAGCAGTTTATATGGGGGGAGGTACAATGAGCAGTTCTTC. This gives the protein CASSLYGGRYNEQFF.

CDR3 loop: CATSRPGQGTLQPQHF. The CDR3 region has the DNA TGTGCCACCAGCAGGCCGGGACAGGGTACACTTCAGCCCCAGCATTTT. The rearrangement links TRBV15 to TRBJ1-5, with 9 bases fitting TRBD1. The V gene's germline CDR1 is LNHNV and CDR2 YYDKDF (reference sequence). With 3 bases clipped from V and 6 bases from J, the junction kept 9 bases outside the gene matches. The CDR3 loop spans 16 amino acids.

This clone showed up just a few times. The gene calls are TRBV2 and TRBJ2-1, with 10 bases matching TRBD2. The ends lost 5 bases at V and 1 base at J; junction bases unmatched: 2. Germline values: CDR1 SNHLY, CDR2 FYNNEI. The CDR3 loop spans 15 amino acids. This chain's CDR3 is CASSPSGSSYNEQFF. DNA of the CDR3: TGTGCCAGCAGTCCTAGCGGGAGTTCCTACAATGAGCAGTTCTTC.

V is TRBV28 and J is TRBJ1-5, with D possibly matching TRBD1 (5 bases). V was trimmed by 6 bases and J by 6 bases, leaving 9 bases between them. Germline CDR1 and CDR2: MDHEN and SYDVKM. This CDR3 region has 12 residues. CDR3 coding DNA: TGTGCCAGCAGCACCAGGGCTCAGCCCCAGCATTTT. Protein product: CASSTRAQPQHF.

This clone was observed a few times. V and J are TRBV28 and TRBJ1-1; D is unresolved. The CDR3 consists of 15 residues. Germline V gene data show CDR1 as MDHEN and CDR2 as SYDVKM. V was shortened by 5 bases and J by 5 bases, with 18 bases between the two germline ends. CDR3 protein: CASSPHTAGGTEAFF. In DNA form, the CDR3 reads TGTGCCAGCAGTCCCCACACAGCCGGTGGGACTGAAGCTTTCTTT.

CDR3 loop: CASSTGQSTDTQYF. The CDR3 bases are TGTGCCAGCAGCACTGGACAAAGCACAGATACGCAGTATTTT. The chain combines TRBV5-4 with TRBJ2-3; D may be TRBD1 (5 bases). This CDR3 is built from 14 residues. V gave up 4 bases and J gave up 0 bases, with 9 bases separating them. Germline V gene lookup returns CDR1 SGHNT and CDR2 YYREEE (reference sequence).

The chain links TRBV5-8 to TRBJ1-6; TRBD1 matches at 9 bases. The CDR3 covers 15 residues. Germline lookup yields CDR1 SGHTS and CDR2 YDEGEE. V was pared by 0 bases and J by 13 bases, with 8 bases of the junction left unmatched. Here the CDR3 DNA reads TGTGCCAGCAGCTTGGTGGGACAGGGCCTATATCCCCTCCACTTT. It yields the protein CASSLVGQGLYPLHF.

V is TRBV7-8 and J is TRBJ2-6; D may be TRBD2 (6 bases). The CDR3 runs to 21 residues. With 1 base removed from V and 4 bases from J, the gap between germline ends came to 26 bases. Per the germline V gene, CDR1 is SGHVS and CDR2 is FQNEAQ. The CDR3 nucleotides read TGTGCCAGCAGCTTAGTTAGGCGGGGTCAGATAGGGTTATGGGGGGCCAACGTCCTGACTTTC. Encoded protein: CASSLVRRGQIGLWGANVLTF.

The chain couples TRBV5-1 to TRBJ2-1; TRBD2 matches 14 bases. The V segment lost 5 bases and the J segment 5 bases; nucleotides outside the gene matches: 0. Germline V lookup: CDR1 SGHRS, CDR2 YFSETQ. This CDR3 comprises 14 residues. CDR3 loop: CASRGLAGDNEQFF. The CDR3 DNA is TGCGCCAGCAGGGGACTAGCGGGAGACAATGAGCAGTTCTTC.

The rearrangement links TRBV15 to TRBJ1-4, with no clear D. V was cut by 0 bases and J by 8 bases, with 7 bases left in between. The CDR3 is made up of 13 amino acids. Germline CDR1 and CDR2: LNHNV and YYDKDF (reference sequence). The CDR3 loop reads CATSREVREKLFF. The CDR3, as DNA: TGTGCCACCAGCAGAGAAGTGCGGGAAAAACTGTTTTTT.